This T cell receptor beta chain was profiled in a study of T cells in Graves' hyperthyroidism and ophthalmopathy. Study-level results: Ophthalmopathy was separated from stable hyperthyroidism by a 13 V-J model. The blood repertoire included most of the expanded thyroid clonotypes above 0.001.

From RNA transcripts, TCR beta CDR3 regions were amplified. First-round RT-PCR with HTBI primers amplified the TCR CDR3 region. TCRdb redid the calling of the multiplex PCR reads with MiXCR, one entry per CDR3 protein. The repertoire holds about 350,000 distinct CDR3 sequences, about 15% seen once, with about 22% in the top ten. A roughly 10 ml volume of fresh peripheral blood provided the PBMCs. V shed 4 bases, J shed 5 bases, and the junction held 4 bases outside the gene matches. This CDR3 region has 13 residues. Germline-derived CDR1 and CDR2 are SGHDN and FVKESK. Only a few counts were recorded for this clonotype. Antigen: not known.

The source of this sequence is a young woman with Graves' hyperthyroidism. What was sequenced was blood. The genes are TRBV14 and TRBJ1-2; TRBD1 agrees at 7 bases. CDR3 region: CASSRQGQYGYTF. The CDR3 nucleotides read TGTGCCAGCAGCCGACAGGGACAGTATGGCTACACCTTC.